Sequencing of this TCR beta chain was carried out in a study of blood T cell repertoires in COVID-19. Across the whole study: Sites across the United States, Italy and Spain contributed samples from acute and convalescent COVID-19. T cells, B-cell-depleted T cells, or PBMCs provided the cDNA or gDNA that served as material.

The CDR3 covers 15 residues. V shed 3 bases and J 0 bases; nucleotides not matched to a gene: 3. Germline V CDR1 and CDR2: SGDLS, YYNGEE. Per the original methods: Amplified reference gene primers provided the basis for estimating nucleated cell counts. Assay: immunoSEQ multiplex PCR; the TCRdb copy retains only in-frame clones and omits some. V, J and clone size are taken as reported in that table, and D and trimming were inferred from the DNA itself. The table has just under 45,000 clones, around 87% seen once. The gene calls are TRBV9 and TRBJ2-3; 8 nucleotides line up with TRBD2. The sample consisted of peripheral blood. The receptor comes from a middle-aged man with COVID-19, enrolled during active disease. In DNA, the CDR3 is TGTGCCAGCAGCGCGACTAGCGATAGCACAGATACGCAGTATTTT. Encoded protein: CASSATSDSTDTQYF.